A selection of T cell receptor beta chains follows, all from one sample in a study of blood T cell repertoires in COVID-19. Clones were sequenced by immunoSEQ multiplex PCR, and TCRdb holds only the in-frame ones, with some missing. The sample holds roughly 400,000 clones, about nine tenths seen once. Material: PBMCs or T cells enriched from blood (not recorded which). The receptors derive from a woman in her thirties or forties who had been exposed to COVID-19. The CDR3 runs from the conserved cysteine through the conserved F or W. Fields, in order: V gene, D gene, clone size, J gene, CDR3 DNA, CDR3 protein. A D gene is named only where the DNA matches it firmly. Size tells how often a clone was seen (once, few, many) or the class of an expanded clone, and some rows leave it out.

V gene: TRBV5-6
D gene: TRBD2
clone size: .
J gene: TRBJ2-1
CDR3 DNA: TGTGCCAGCAGCTTTTCAGCGGGAGGGTATGAGCAGTTCTTC
CDR3 protein: CASSFSAGGYEQFF

V gene: TRBV2
D gene: .
clone size: .
J gene: TRBJ2-1
CDR3 DNA: TGTGCCAGCACCCTTTTAGGGGTAACCGGCTCCTACAATGAGCAGTTCTTC
CDR3 protein: CASTLLGVTGSYNEQFF

V gene: TRBV6-5
D gene: TRBD2
clone size: .
J gene: TRBJ2-5
CDR3 DNA: TGTGCCAGCAGCAAACTAGCGGAAGAGACCCAGTACTTC
CDR3 protein: CASSKLAEETQYF

V gene: TRBV5-1
D gene: .
clone size: .
J gene: TRBJ1-2
CDR3 DNA: TGCGCCAGCAGCGAGGCAGGGGCCTATGGCTACACCTTC
CDR3 protein: CASSEAGAYGYTF

V gene: TRBV5-5
D gene: .
clone size: .
J gene: TRBJ2-7
CDR3 DNA: TGTGCCAGCAGCAGGGCAGGGGTTGGCTCCTACGAGCAGTACTTC
CDR3 protein: CASSRAGVGSYEQYF

V gene: TRBV2
D gene: TRBD1
clone size: .
J gene: TRBJ2-7
CDR3 DNA: TGTGCCAGCAGTGTCACGACAGGGGGCCCAGGCGAGCAGTACTTC
CDR3 protein: CASSVTTGGPGEQYF

V gene: TRBV2
D gene: .
clone size: .
J gene: TRBJ1-2
CDR3 DNA: TGTGCCAGCAGGGGGAGAGTCAACTATGGCTACACCTTC
CDR3 protein: CASRGRVNYGYTF

V gene: TRBV9
D gene: .
clone size: few
J gene: TRBJ2-7
CDR3 DNA: TGTGCCAGCAGCCCGACAGGAATTCGCGAGCAGTACTTC
CDR3 protein: CASSPTGIREQYF

V gene: TRBV19
D gene: .
clone size: .
J gene: TRBJ1-4
CDR3 DNA: TGTGCCAGTAGTTCCCGGGACAAAATGGCTAATGAAAAACTGTTTTTT
CDR3 protein: CASSSRDKMANEKLFF

V gene: TRBV4-3
D gene: .
clone size: .
J gene: TRBJ1-2
CDR3 DNA: TGCGCCAGCAGCCAAGACTCAGGGTCCTATGGCTACACCTTC
CDR3 protein: CASSQDSGSYGYTF

V gene: TRBV5-5
D gene: .
clone size: .
J gene: TRBJ2-7
CDR3 DNA: TGTGCCAGCAGCTTGAGTCAGTCCCCAGTTTACGAGCAGTACTTC
CDR3 protein: CASSLSQSPVYEQYF

V gene: TRBV30
D gene: TRBD1
clone size: .
J gene: TRBJ1-2
CDR3 DNA: TGTGCCTGGAGTTCGGGACAGGGCAAAGCTAACTATGGCTACACCTTC
CDR3 protein: CAWSSGQGKANYGYTF

V gene: TRBV30
D gene: .
clone size: .
J gene: TRBJ1-2
CDR3 DNA: TGTGCCTGGAGTGTAGGAGGGACTAACTATGGCTACACCTTC
CDR3 protein: CAWSVGGTNYGYTF

V gene: TRBV5-1
D gene: .
clone size: .
J gene: TRBJ1-1
CDR3 DNA: TGCGCCAGCAGCACAACAGGGATGGACACTGAAGCTTTCTTT
CDR3 protein: CASSTTGMDTEAFF

V gene: TRBV18
D gene: .
clone size: .
J gene: TRBJ2-1
CDR3 DNA: TGTGCCAGCTCACTGAAGACAGGCAATGAGCAGTTCTTC
CDR3 protein: CASSLKTGNEQFF